This passage covers 5 T cell receptor beta chains from one sample sequenced in a study of CD8+ T cells in alopecia areata. Treatment here: oral pan-JAK inhibitor, 5-10 mg twice daily. Following extraction, RNA underwent reverse transcription to cDNA, which served as the sequencing template. This table comes from immunoSEQ multiplex PCR, and its TCRdb copy is limited to in-frame clones, with some not included. The sample holds roughly 230,000 clones, around two fifths seen once. The sequenced sample was CD4+ T cells sorted from blood, obtained at approximately week 37, from a patient treated with tofacitinib. The source of these receptors is a human donor with alopecia areata.

There are many counts of this clone. The chain combines TRBV28 with TRBJ2-1; D is unresolved. Trimming left V 1 base short and J 6 bases short, with 4 bases between. This CDR3 contains 12 residues. Looked up from germline, CDR1 is MDHEN and CDR2 is SYDVKM. The CDR3 is CASSLSVNEQFF. CDR3 in DNA: TGTGCCAGCAGTTTATCCGTCAATGAGCAGTTCTTC.

This clone was found a few times. The chain carries TRBV7-3 and TRBJ2-1; 11 bases fit TRBD2. Germline V CDR1 and CDR2: SGHTA, FQGTGA. The ends lost 2 bases at V and 6 bases at J; junction bases unmatched: 15. The CDR3 spans 19 residues. CDR3 coding DNA: TGTGCCAGCAGCTTAGGGGCTAGCGGGAGGCTAGGTCTTGGCAATGAGCAGTTCTTC. This encodes CASSLGASGRLGLGNEQFF. The whole variable domain, filled in from reference TRBV7-3 and TRBJ2-1, reads GAGVSQTPSNKVTEKGKYVELRCDPISGHTALYWYRQSLGQGPEFLIYFQGTGAADDSGLPNDRFFAVRPEGSVSTLKIQRTERGDSAVYLCASSLGASGRLGLGNEQFFGPGTRLTVL.

Here the CDR3 DNA reads TGTGCCTGGAGTGCCGCCCCTGCTGTTAGCAATCAGCCCCAGCATTTT. It yields the protein CAWSAAPAVSNQPQHF. The chain carries TRBV30 and TRBJ1-5; no firm D call. This CDR3 has 16 amino acids. In germline, CDR1 is GTSNPN, CDR2 SVGIG (reference sequence). The V gene lost 1 base and the J gene lost 0 bases, with 13 bases spanning the gap.

On this clone: Different DNA sequences within this sample yield the same CDR3. The rearrangement joins TRBV15 to TRBJ2-1; D remains ambiguous. This CDR3 comprises 12 residues. Trimming pared 0 bases from V and 7 bases from J, leaving 4 bases between. CDR1 and CDR2 (germline): LNHNV, YYDKDF (reference sequence). CDR3 sequence reads: CATSRDGNEQFF. The CDR3 nucleotides are TGTGCCACCAGCAGAGATGGAAATGAGCAGTTCTTC.

The V gene is TRBV14, the J gene TRBJ2-3; possible D gene TRBD1, 5 bases. CDR3 length: 15 residues. V was trimmed by 5 bases and J by 4 bases, leaving 16 bases between them. Germline V gene lookup returns CDR1 SGHDN and CDR2 FVKESK. The DNA for the CDR3 is TGTGCCAGCAGCAAACAACAGGTGTCTGCAGATACGCAGTATTTT. Its translation: CASSKQQVSADTQYF.